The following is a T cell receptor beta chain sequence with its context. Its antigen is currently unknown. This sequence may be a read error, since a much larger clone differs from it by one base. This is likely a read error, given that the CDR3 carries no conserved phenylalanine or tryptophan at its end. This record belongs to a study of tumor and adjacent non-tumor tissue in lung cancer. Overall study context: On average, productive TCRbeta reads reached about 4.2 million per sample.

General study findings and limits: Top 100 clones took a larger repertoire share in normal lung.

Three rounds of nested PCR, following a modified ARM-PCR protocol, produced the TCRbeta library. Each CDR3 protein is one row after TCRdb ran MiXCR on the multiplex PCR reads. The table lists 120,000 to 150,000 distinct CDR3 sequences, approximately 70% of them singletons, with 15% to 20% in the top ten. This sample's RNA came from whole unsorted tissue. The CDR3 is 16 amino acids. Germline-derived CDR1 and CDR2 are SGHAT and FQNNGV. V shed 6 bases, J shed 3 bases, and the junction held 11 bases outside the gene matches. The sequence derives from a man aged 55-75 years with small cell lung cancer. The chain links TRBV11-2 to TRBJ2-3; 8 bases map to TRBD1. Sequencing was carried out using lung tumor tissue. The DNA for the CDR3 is TGTGCCAGCAGACTCGGACAGGGCGGCTTAACAGATACGCAGTATTCT. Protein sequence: CASRLGQGGLTDTQYS.